The source of this TCR beta chain is a study of blood T cell repertoires in COVID-19. The overall study: COVID-19 samples from acute and convalescent phases originated in the United States, Italy and Spain. T cells, B-cell-depleted T cells, or PBMCs provided the cDNA or gDNA that served as material.

As processed by the authors: Reference gene primer amplification in the assay estimated nucleated cell counts. TCRdb's table, derived via immunoSEQ multiplex PCR, lists solely in-frame clones and lacks some. V and J calls and clone size are as listed in that table; D and trimming were resolved from the DNA. The sample contains about 120,000 clones, around 83% of which appear only once. CDR1 MDHEN and CDR2 SYDVKM come from the germline V gene. V was clipped by 4 bases and J by 2 bases; unmatched bases: 2. The CDR3 runs 15 residues. The source is a man aged 35-49 years with acute or convalescent COVID-19. This chain joins TRBV28 and TRBJ2-3; 11 nucleotides match TRBD2. Sequenced: peripheral blood. This CDR3 reads CASSSLAGATDTQYF. CDR3 nucleotide sequence: TGTGCCAGCAGTTCACTAGCGGGAGCCACAGATACGCAGTATTTT.